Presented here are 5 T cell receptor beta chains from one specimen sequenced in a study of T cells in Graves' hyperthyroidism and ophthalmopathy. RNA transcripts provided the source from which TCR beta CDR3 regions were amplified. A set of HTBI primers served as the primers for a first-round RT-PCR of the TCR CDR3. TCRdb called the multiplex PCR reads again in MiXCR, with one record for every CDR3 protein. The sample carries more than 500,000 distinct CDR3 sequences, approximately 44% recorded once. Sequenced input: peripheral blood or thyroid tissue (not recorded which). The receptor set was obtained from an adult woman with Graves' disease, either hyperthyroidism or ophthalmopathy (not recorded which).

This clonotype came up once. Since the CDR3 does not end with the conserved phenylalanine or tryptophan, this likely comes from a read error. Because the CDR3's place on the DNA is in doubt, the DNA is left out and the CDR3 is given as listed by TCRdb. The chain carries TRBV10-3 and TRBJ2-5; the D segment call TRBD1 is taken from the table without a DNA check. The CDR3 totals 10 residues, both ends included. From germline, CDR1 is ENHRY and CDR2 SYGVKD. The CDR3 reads CAISASRQDT.

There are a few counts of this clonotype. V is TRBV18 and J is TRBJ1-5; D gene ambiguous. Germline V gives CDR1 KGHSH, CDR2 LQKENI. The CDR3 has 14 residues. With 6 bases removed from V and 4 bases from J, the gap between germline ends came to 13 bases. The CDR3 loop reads CASSPGFPNQPQHF. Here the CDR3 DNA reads TGTGCCAGCTCCCCGGGGTTCCCAAATCAGCCCCAGCATTTT. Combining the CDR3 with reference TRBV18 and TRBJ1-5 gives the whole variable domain NAGVMQNPRHLVRRRGQEARLRCSPMKGHSHVYWYRQLPEEGLKFMVYLQKENIIDESGMPKERFSAEFPKEGPSILRIQQVVRGDSAAYFCASSPGFPNQPQHFGDGTRLSIL.

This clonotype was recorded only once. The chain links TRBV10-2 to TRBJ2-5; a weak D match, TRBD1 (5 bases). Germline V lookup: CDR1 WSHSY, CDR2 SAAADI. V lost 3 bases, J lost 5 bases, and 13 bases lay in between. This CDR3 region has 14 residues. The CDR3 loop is CASSDPGMMETQYF. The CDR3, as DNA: TGCGCCAGCAGTGATCCAGGGATGATGGAGACCCAGTACTTC.

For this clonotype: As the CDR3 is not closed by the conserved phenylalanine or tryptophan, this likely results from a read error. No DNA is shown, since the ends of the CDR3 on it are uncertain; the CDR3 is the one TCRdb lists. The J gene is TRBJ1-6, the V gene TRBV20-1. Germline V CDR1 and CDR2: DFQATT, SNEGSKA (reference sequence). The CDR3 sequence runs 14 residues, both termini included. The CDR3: CSAQRGQGYSPLQS.

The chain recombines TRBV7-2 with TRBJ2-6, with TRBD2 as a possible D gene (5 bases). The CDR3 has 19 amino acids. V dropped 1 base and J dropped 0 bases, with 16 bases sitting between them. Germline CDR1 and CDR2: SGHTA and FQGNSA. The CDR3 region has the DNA TGTGCCAGCAGCTTAGGGAGCTTTTGGGAGCGCTCTGGGGCCAACGTCCTGACTTTC. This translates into CASSLGSFWERSGANVLTF.